This T cell receptor (beta chain) was observed in a study of T cell repertoires in cytomegalovirus infection. The CDR3 spans 14 residues. Trimming cost V 0 bases and J 5 bases, with 10 bases left between them. The germline V gene encodes CDR1 KGHSH and CDR2 LQKENI. TCRdb called the reads again in MiXCR, with one record for every CDR3 protein. The table lists a few hundred thousand distinct CDR3 sequences, 33% of them singletons. A word on this clonotype: Antigen: not known.

Specimen: cultured PBMCs, collected from culture after CMV antigen stimulation. The chain uses TRBV18 and TRBJ2-5, with a tentative D call TRBD1 (5 bases). This clonotype originated in a human donor in good health (CMV status not recorded). Some clones in this sample may be carry-over from other donors' samples. CDR3 loop: CASSPPGHMETQYF. Written as DNA, the CDR3 is TGTGCCAGCTCACCACCTGGACATATGGAGACCCAGTACTTC. Together with reference TRBV18 and TRBJ2-5, the CDR3 gives the full variable domain: NAGVMQNPRHLVRRRGQEARLRCSPMKGHSHVYWYRQLPEEGLKFMVYLQKENIIDESGMPKERFSAEFPKEGPSILRIQQVVRGDSAAYFCASSPPGHMETQYFGPGTRLLVL.